These T cell receptor beta chains were read from a single sample in a study of human T cells and chemical hapten exposure. TCRdb processed the RACE reads anew with MiXCR; each CDR3 protein has one entry. The profile covers about 54,000 distinct CDR3 sequences, with about 9.9% appearing a single time and about 1.7% taken by the ten largest. The sequenced sample was whole blood, obtained in connection with sensitization to the hapten diphenylcyclopropenone (DPC). The receptors here all came from a woman in her forties or fifties with alopecia areata. Some clones in this sample may be carry-over from other donors' samples. Each CDR3 is given with its conserved first and last residue. The order of the fields is V gene, D gene, clone size, J gene, CDR3 length, CDR3 DNA, CDR3 protein. The D gene is left open where the match is weak. Clone size, where shown, is once, few, many, or a class for clones that have expanded.

v_gene: TRBV24-1
d_gene: NA
abundance: few
j_gene: TRBJ2-3
len: 13
CDR3nt: TGTGCCACCAGGGGGACGTATTTGGATACGCAGTATTTT
CDR3aa: CATRGTYLDTQYF

v_gene: TRBV12-3/TRBV12-4
d_gene: NA
abundance: many
j_gene: TRBJ1-1
len: 11
CDR3nt: TGTGCCAGCAGCACAGGGACGGACGCTTTCTTT
CDR3aa: CASSTGTDAFF

v_gene: TRBV6-1
d_gene: TRBD1
abundance: many
j_gene: TRBJ2-7
len: 16
CDR3nt: TGTGCCAGCAGTGGACTCCGGGACAGGAGATCCTACGAGCAGTACTTC
CDR3aa: CASSGLRDRRSYEQYF

v_gene: TRBV3-1
d_gene: TRBD1
abundance: many
j_gene: TRBJ1-1
len: 15
CDR3nt: TGTGCCAGCAGCCTTGATACAGGGGTGAACACTGAAGCTTTCTTT
CDR3aa: CASSLDTGVNTEAFF

v_gene: TRBV9
d_gene: TRBD2
abundance: many
j_gene: TRBJ2-3
len: 15
CDR3nt: TGTGCCAGTTCTGGGCGGGGGGCCAGCACAGATACGCAGTATTTT
CDR3aa: CASSGRGASTDTQYF

v_gene: TRBV6-2/TRBV6-3
d_gene: NA
abundance: NA
j_gene: TRBJ2-2
len: 17
CDR3nt: TGTGCCAGCAGCGTTAGGCTAGCCGGGTTTAGCACCGGGGAGCTGTTTTTT
CDR3aa: CASSVRLAGFSTGELFF

v_gene: TRBV29-1
d_gene: NA
abundance: NA
j_gene: TRBJ1-2
len: 15
CDR3nt: TGCAGCGTTGAAGAGTCGTCAGGGATCCCGTATGGCTACACCTTC
CDR3aa: CSVEESSGIPYGYTF

v_gene: TRBV2
d_gene: TRBD2
abundance: many
j_gene: TRBJ2-3
len: 18
CDR3nt: TGTGCCAGCAGTGAACGGGGGGGACTAGCGGGACTCACAGATACGCAGTATTTT
CDR3aa: CASSERGGLAGLTDTQYF

v_gene: TRBV9
d_gene: TRBD2
abundance: few
j_gene: TRBJ2-7
len: 15
CDR3nt: TGTGCCAGCAGCCCCAGACCGGGGGGTAATTACGAGCAGTACTTC
CDR3aa: CASSPRPGGNYEQYF

v_gene: TRBV11-2
d_gene: NA
abundance: few
j_gene: TRBJ2-7
len: 14
CDR3nt: TGTGCCAGCAGCTTAGATCCGGGTTCTAGCGAGCAGTACTTC
CDR3aa: CASSLDPGSSEQYF